These 19 T cell receptor beta chains came from one sample sequenced in a study of T cell responses to AZD1222 COVID-19 vaccine (dated by TCRdb to the early 2020s). Library preparation was by the immunoSEQ multiplex PCR assay. TCRdb mirrors the immuneACCESS table, restricted to in-frame sequences. Some clones are absent from its copies; in checked studies, under half trace to an unresolved V gene, and the reason for the others is unknown. Recorded for this sample are 150,000 or so clones; roughly 87% of them occurred a single time. The ten largest account for about 5% of the sample. The label giving this sample's time point can be read as: baseline before first vaccination. The input for sequencing was peripheral blood, taken on day 0 of AZD1222 vaccination. The receptors were gathered from an adult in good health.

The rearrangement uses TRBV19 and TRBJ1-4, with D possibly TRBD1 on 6 matching bases. Germline-derived CDR1 and CDR2 are LNHDA and SQIVND (reference sequence). V was shortened by 5 bases and J by 8 bases, with 18 bases between the two germline ends. CDR3 size: 15 residues. CDR3 protein: CASSLARTAREKLFF. CDR3 nucleotide sequence: TGTGCCAGTAGTCTCGCGAGGACAGCGCGAGAAAAACTGTTTTTT.

The chain couples TRBV28 to TRBJ1-2; TRBD1 is a possible D gene (6 bases). Germline-derived CDR1 and CDR2 are MDHEN and SYDVKM. CDR3 size: 13 residues. Trimming removed 5 bases at V and 4 bases at J, with 11 bases between. The CDR3: CASSVRTAYGYTF. CDR3 DNA sequence: TGTGCCAGCAGTGTTCGGACAGCCTATGGCTACACCTTC.

CDR3 sequence: CASSQRLQDTPRGKPDNEKLFF. Here the CDR3 DNA reads TGCGCCAGCAGTCAACGGCTGCAAGACACTCCCCGAGGGAAACCCGATAATGAAAAACTGTTTTTT. J is TRBJ1-4 and V is TRBV23-1; D is unclear. TRBV23-1 is assigned to the ORF class and has an uncertain function. V shed 2 bases and J shed 4 bases, with 32 bases lying between them. The CDR3 contains 22 residues.

The V call is TRBV12-2, the J call TRBJ1-2. TRBV12-2 is flagged as a pseudogene. This CDR3 region has 18 residues. The CDR3 DNA reads TGTGCAAGTCGCTTAGGTGTGCGGTCCGAACCTCACAACGATGGCTACACCTTC. This translates into CASRLGVRSEPHNDGYTF.

This clone has just a few counts. The chain uses TRBV28 and TRBJ2-3; unclear D gene. The V end lost 7 bases, the J end lost 4 bases, and 12 bases lay between the germline ends. The CDR3 length is 13 residues. Germline lookup yields CDR1 MDHEN and CDR2 SYDVKM. The CDR3 nucleotides are TGTGCCAGCAACCGGCGGTTGCCAGATACGCAGTATTTT. Encoded protein: CASNRRLPDTQYF.

The chain couples TRBV10-3 to TRBJ1-2, with 9 bases fitting TRBD1. The J segment lost 6 bases and the V segment lost 4 bases, leaving 0 bases of the junction unmatched. The CDR3 has 12 amino acids. The germline V gene has CDR1 ENHRY and CDR2 SYGVKD. CDR3 in amino acids: CAISGTGDGYTF. CDR3 nucleotides: TGTGCCATCAGTGGGACAGGGGATGGCTACACCTTC.

This clone was recorded a few times. This chain joins TRBV29-1 and TRBJ1-5; D may be TRBD1 (5 bases). Germline V gene data show CDR1 as SQVTM and CDR2 as ANQGSEA. V lost 0 bases and J 0 bases, leaving 12 bases between the germline ends. The CDR3 is made up of 16 amino acids. The chain's CDR3 is CSVEDQGRYSNQPQHF. The DNA for the CDR3 is TGCAGCGTTGAAGATCAGGGTCGGTATAGCAATCAGCCCCAGCATTTT.

The gene calls are TRBV5-4 and TRBJ1-1, with a tentative D call TRBD1 (5 bases). Looked up from germline, CDR1 is SGHNT and CDR2 is YYREEE (reference sequence). The CDR3 length is 17 residues. The germline V and J ends were trimmed by 0 bases and 0 bases, with 15 bases remaining between them. The CDR3 nucleotides are TGTGCCAGCAGCTTGGCGTTAGTGACAGACTTGAACACTGAAGCTTTCTTT. Its translation: CASSLALVTDLNTEAFF.

Concerning this clone: This sample also contains other DNA sequences that code for the same CDR3. J is TRBJ1-1 and V is TRBV7-3, with D perhaps TRBD1 (6 bases). Trimming shortened V by 0 bases and J by 4 bases, and 6 bases separated the two germline ends. The CDR3 totals 13 residues. CDR1 and CDR2 (germline): SGHTA, FQGTGA. CDR3 sequence (DNA): TGTGCCAGCAGCTTAACAGGGGGCACTGAAGCTTTCTTT. This sequence encodes CASSLTGGTEAFF.

The chain recombines TRBV9 with TRBJ1-3, with 7 bases lining up with TRBD1. J lost 3 bases, V lost 0 bases, and 9 bases had no gene match. The CDR3 runs to 17 residues. Looked up from germline, CDR1 is SGDLS and CDR2 is YYNGEE. The DNA for the CDR3 is TGTGCCAGCAGCGTAGGTGACGGCAGGGGGATTGGAAACACCATATATTTT. This sequence encodes CASSVGDGRGIGNTIYF.

The chain employs TRBV4-1 and TRBJ1-3; D is perhaps TRBD1 (5 bases). There are 16 residues in the CDR3. With 1 base removed from V and 0 bases from J, the gap between germline ends came to 10 bases. Looked up from germline, CDR1 is MGHRA and CDR2 is YSYEKL. The DNA for the CDR3 is TGCGCCAGCAGCCAAGTAGGGACCTTCTCTGGAAACACCATATATTTT. Amino acid sequence: CASSQVGTFSGNTIYF.

The V call is TRBV18, the J call TRBJ2-5; 12 bases match TRBD2. The CDR3 covers 15 residues. V was pared by 4 bases and J by 2 bases, with 2 bases of the junction left unmatched. Germline lookup yields CDR1 KGHSH and CDR2 LQKENI. The CDR3 protein is CASSRTSGVQETQYF. CDR3 coding DNA: TGTGCCAGCTCACGGACTAGCGGGGTACAAGAGACCCAGTACTTC.

CDR3 sequence (DNA): TGTGCCAGCAGCCGTGGACTAGCGGGAGAGAAGGGCGGGGAGCTGTTTTTT. Amino acid sequence: CASSRGLAGEKGGELFF. The gene calls are TRBV4-2 and TRBJ2-2; 13 nucleotides agree with TRBD2. Germline CDR1 reads LGHNA; CDR2 reads YNFKEQ. CDR3 length: 17 residues. V shed 4 bases, J shed 7 bases, and the junction held 9 bases outside the gene matches.

The V call is TRBV18, the J call TRBJ2-7, with 8 bases lining up with TRBD1. Germline V gives CDR1 KGHSH, CDR2 LQKENI. The length of the CDR3 is 15 residues. With 2 bases clipped from V and 0 bases from J, the junction kept 3 bases outside the gene matches. The CDR3 protein is CASSPDRGHSYEQYF. In DNA, the CDR3 is TGTGCCAGCTCACCAGACAGGGGACACTCCTACGAGCAGTACTTC.

The chain couples TRBV7-9 to TRBJ2-2; 8 nucleotides match TRBD2. CDR1 and CDR2 (germline): SEHNR, FQNEAQ (reference sequence). V trimming: 3 bases; J trimming: 1 base; junction bases outside the gene matches: 13. The CDR3 totals 19 residues. The CDR3 spells CASSFELAVGGGNTGELFF. The DNA of the CDR3 is TGTGCCAGCAGCTTTGAACTAGCGGTAGGAGGAGGGAACACCGGGGAGCTGTTTTTT.

The rearrangement joins TRBV28 to TRBJ2-7; 10 bases fit TRBD2. This CDR3 is 15 amino acids long. Germline V lookup: CDR1 MDHEN, CDR2 SYDVKM. V trimming: 4 bases; J trimming: 6 bases; junction bases outside the gene matches: 9. The CDR3 nucleotides read TGTGCCAGCAGTTCAAGAGGACTAGCGGTGATCGAGCAGTACTTC. This translates into CASSSRGLAVIEQYF.

This clone was seen more than once but under ten times. J is TRBJ1-5 and V is TRBV28; D ambiguous. CDR3 length: 14 residues. The V end lost 3 bases, the J end lost 7 bases, and 13 bases lay between the germline ends. CDR1 is MDHEN and CDR2 is SYDVKM in the germline V gene. CDR3 sequence (DNA): TGTGCCAGCAGTTTTTTTGTGGGGAACCAGCCCCAGCATTTT. Translated: CASSFFVGNQPQHF.

This rearrangement joins TRBV7-2 to TRBJ2-7; D remains ambiguous. The germline V gene encodes CDR1 SGHTA and CDR2 FQGNSA. The CDR3 has 13 amino acids. The germline V and J ends were trimmed by 1 base and 5 bases, with 9 bases remaining between them. The CDR3: CASSLGRNNEQYF. The CDR3 DNA is TGTGCCAGCAGCTTAGGGCGAAATAACGAGCAGTACTTC.

DNA for the CDR3: TGCGCCAGCAGCCAAGAAGGCAGTCGCAGCAATCAGCCCCAGCATTTT. Translated, it gives CASSQEGSRSNQPQHF. J is TRBJ1-5 and V is TRBV4-1; D unresolved. Germline V gene sequence: CDR1 MGHRA, CDR2 YSYEKL. CDR3 length: 16 residues. The germline V and J ends were trimmed by 0 bases and 1 base, with 10 bases remaining between them.